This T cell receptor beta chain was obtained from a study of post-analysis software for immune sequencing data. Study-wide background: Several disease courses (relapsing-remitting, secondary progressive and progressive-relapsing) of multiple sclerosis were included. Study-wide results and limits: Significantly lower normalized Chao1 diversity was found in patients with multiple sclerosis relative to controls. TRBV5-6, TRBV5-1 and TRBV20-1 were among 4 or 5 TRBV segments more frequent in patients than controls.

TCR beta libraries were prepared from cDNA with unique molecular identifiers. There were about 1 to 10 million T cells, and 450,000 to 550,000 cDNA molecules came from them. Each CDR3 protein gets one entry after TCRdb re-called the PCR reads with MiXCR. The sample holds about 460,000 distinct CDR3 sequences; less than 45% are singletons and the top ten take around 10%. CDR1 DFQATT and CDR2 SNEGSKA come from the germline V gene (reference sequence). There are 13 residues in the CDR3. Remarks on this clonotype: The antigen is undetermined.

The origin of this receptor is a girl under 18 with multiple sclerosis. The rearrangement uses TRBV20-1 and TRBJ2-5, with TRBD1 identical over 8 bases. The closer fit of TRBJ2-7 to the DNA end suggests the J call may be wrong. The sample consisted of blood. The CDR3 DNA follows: TGCAGTGCTACAGACAGGGGCAGGGGCGAGCAGTACTTC. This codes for CSATDRGRGEQYF.